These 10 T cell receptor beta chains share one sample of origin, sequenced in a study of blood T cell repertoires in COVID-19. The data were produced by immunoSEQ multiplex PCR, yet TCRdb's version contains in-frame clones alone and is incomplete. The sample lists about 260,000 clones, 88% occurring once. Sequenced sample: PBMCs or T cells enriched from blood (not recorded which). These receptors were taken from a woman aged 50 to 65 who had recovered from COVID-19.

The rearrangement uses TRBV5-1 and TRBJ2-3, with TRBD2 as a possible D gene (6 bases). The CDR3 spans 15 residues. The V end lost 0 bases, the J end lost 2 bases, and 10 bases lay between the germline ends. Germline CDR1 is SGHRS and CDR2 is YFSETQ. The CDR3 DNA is TGCGCCAGCAGCTTGGGAGTAGCGGTCACAGATACGCAGTATTTT. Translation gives CASSLGVAVTDTQYF.

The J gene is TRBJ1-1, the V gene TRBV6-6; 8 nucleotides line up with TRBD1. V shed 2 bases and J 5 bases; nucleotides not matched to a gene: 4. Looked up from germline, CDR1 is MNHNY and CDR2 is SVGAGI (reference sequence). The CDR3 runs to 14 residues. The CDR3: CASSYTGQGTEAFF. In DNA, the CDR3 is TGTGCCAGCAGTTACACTGGACAGGGAACTGAAGCTTTCTTT.

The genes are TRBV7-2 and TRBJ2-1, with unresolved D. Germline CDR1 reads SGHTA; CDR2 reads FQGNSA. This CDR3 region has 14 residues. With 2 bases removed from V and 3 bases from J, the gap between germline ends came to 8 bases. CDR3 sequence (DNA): TGTGCCAGCAGCTTATCTCTAAGCTACAATGAGCAGTTCTTC. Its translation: CASSLSLSYNEQFF. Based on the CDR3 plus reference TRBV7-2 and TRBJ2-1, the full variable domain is GAGVSQSPSNKVTEKGKDVELRCDPISGHTALYWYRQSLGQGLEFLIYFQGNSAPDKSGLPSDRFSAERTGGSVSTLTIQRTQQEDSAVYLCASSLSLSYNEQFFGPGTRLTVL.

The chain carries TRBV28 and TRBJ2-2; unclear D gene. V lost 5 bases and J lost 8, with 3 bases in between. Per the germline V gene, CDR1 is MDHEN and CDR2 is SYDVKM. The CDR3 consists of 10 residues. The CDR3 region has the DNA TGTGCCAGCAGTCAAGGGGAGCTGTTTTTT. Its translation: CASSQGELFF.

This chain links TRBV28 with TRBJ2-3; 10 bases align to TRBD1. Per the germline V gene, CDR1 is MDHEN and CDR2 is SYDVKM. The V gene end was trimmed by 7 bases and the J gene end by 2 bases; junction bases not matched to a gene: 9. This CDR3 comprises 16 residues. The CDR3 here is CASTRDRGPSTDTQYF. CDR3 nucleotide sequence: TGTGCCAGCACCCGGGACAGGGGTCCTTCCACAGATACGCAGTATTTT.

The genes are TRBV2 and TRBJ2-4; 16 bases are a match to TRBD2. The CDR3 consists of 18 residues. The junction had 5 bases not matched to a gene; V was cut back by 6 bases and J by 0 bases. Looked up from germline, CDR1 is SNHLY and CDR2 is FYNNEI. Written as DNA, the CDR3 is TGTGCCAGCAGGCCGGGACTAGCGGGAGGGGTAGCCAAAAACATTCAGTACTTC. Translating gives CASRPGLAGGVAKNIQYF.

DNA of the CDR3: TGTGCCAGCAGCACTCGAGGGACAGAAGTTTCCACTGAAGCTTTCTTT. Its translation is CASSTRGTEVSTEAFF. The chain employs TRBV21-1 and TRBJ1-1; the D call in the table, TRBD1, was not verified against the DNA. TRBV21-1 is a pseudogene. There are 16 residues in the CDR3.

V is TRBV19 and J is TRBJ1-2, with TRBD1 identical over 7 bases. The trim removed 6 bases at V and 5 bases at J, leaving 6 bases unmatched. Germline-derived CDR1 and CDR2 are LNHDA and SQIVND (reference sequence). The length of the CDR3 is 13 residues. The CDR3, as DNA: TGTGCCAGTAGCCCCGGGGACAGTTATGGCTACACCTTC. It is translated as CASSPGDSYGYTF.

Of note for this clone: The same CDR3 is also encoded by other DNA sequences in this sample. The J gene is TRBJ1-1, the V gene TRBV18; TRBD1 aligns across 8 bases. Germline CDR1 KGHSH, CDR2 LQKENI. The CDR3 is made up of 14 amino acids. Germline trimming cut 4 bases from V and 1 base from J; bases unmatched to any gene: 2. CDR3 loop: CASSRQGANTEAFF. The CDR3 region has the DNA TGTGCCAGCTCACGCCAGGGGGCGAACACTGAAGCTTTCTTT. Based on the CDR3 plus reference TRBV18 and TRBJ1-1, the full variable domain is NAGVMQNPRHLVRRRGQEARLRCSPMKGHSHVYWYRQLPEEGLKFMVYLQKENIIDESGMPKERFSAEFPKEGPSILRIQQVVRGDSAAYFCASSRQGANTEAFFGQGTRLTVV.

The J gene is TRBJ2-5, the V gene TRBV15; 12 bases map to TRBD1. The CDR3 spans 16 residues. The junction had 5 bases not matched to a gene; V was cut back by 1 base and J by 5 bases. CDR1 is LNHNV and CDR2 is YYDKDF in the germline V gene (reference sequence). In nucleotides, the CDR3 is TGTGCCACCAGCAGAGGGGACAGGGGGCTTGCGGAGACCCAGTACTTC. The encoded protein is CATSRGDRGLAETQYF.